These 2 T cell receptor beta chains share one sample of origin, sequenced in a study of cytomegalovirus exposure and HLA in healthy donors. Sequencing was performed with immunoSEQ multiplex PCR; in TCRdb, only in-frame clones are kept and a portion is missing. There are some 140,000 clones in the sample; 80% to 90% occur only once, and 20% to 25% lies in the top ten. Sequenced sample: PBMCs. The receptor set was obtained from a young man in good health and CMV-seropositive.

The chain recombines TRBV4-1 with TRBJ2-1; TRBD2 agrees at 11 bases. J lost 1 base, V lost 2 bases, and 10 bases had no gene match. The CDR3 totals 19 residues. CDR1 and CDR2 (germline): MGHRA, YSYEKL. CDR3 sequence reads: CASSQYSGRGQLSYNEQFF. The CDR3, as DNA: TGCGCCAGCAGCCAATATAGCGGGAGGGGGCAGCTGTCCTACAATGAGCAGTTCTTC.

The V and J genes are TRBV19 and TRBJ2-1, with TRBD2 identical over 9 bases. V trimming: 6 bases; J trimming: 0 bases; junction bases outside the gene matches: 12. The CDR3 has 18 amino acids. Germline values: CDR1 LNHDA, CDR2 SQIVND (reference sequence). The CDR3 DNA sequence: TGTGCCAGTAGGGTAGCGGGGGCCTCCCTCAGCTCCTACAATGAGCAGTTCTTC. This encodes CASRVAGASLSSYNEQFF.